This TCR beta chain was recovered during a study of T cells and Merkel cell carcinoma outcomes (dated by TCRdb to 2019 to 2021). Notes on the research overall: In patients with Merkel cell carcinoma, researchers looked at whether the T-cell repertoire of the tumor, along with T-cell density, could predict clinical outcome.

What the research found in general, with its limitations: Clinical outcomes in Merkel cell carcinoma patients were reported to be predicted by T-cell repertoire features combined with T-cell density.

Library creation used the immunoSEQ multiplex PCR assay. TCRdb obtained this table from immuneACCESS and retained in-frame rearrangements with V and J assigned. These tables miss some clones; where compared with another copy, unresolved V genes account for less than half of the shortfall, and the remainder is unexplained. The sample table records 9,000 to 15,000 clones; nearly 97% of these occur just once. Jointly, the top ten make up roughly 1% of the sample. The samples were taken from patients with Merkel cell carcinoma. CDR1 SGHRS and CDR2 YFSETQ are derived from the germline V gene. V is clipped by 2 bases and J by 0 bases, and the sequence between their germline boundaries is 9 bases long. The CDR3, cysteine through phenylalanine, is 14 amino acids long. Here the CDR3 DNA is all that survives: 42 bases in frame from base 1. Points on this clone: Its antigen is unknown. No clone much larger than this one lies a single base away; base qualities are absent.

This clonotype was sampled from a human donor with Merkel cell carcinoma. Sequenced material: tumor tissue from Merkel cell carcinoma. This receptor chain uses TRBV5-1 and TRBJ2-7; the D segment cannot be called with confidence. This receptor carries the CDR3 CASSFRPSSYEQYF. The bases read TGCGCCAGCAGCTTTAGACCGAGCTCCTACGAGCAGTACTTC.